Listed here are 26 T cell receptor beta chains from one sample, sequenced in a study of T cells in Graves' hyperthyroidism and ophthalmopathy. The source material, RNA transcripts, was used to amplify TCR beta CDR3 regions. With the HTBI primer set, the TCR CDR3 went through a first round of RT-PCR. MiXCR, run by TCRdb on the multiplex PCR reads, gives a single entry per CDR3 protein. The sample consists of approximately 560,000 distinct CDR3 sequences, 35% to 55% of them appearing once. Sequencing was done on a sample of peripheral blood or thyroid tissue (not recorded which). Receptors originate from a woman aged 18-29 years with Graves' hyperthyroidism.

The chain employs TRBV10-3 and TRBJ2-6, with TRBD1 matching over 7 bases. This CDR3 contains 16 residues. The V gene end was trimmed by 4 bases and the J gene end by 2 bases; junction bases not matched to a gene: 5. CDR1 and CDR2 from the germline V gene are ENHRY and SYGVKD. The CDR3 reads CAISAGGAPGANVLTF. The CDR3 DNA reads as TGTGCCATCAGTGCAGGGGGAGCACCTGGGGCCAACGTCCTGACTTTC.

For this clonotype: Relative to the germline gene, one junction end is altered; a read error may explain this. The gene calls are TRBV24-1 and TRBJ1-1; the D is unclear. The CDR3 loop spans 14 amino acids. Germline CDR1 KGHDR, CDR2 SFDVKD. The DNA of the CDR3 is TGTGCCAGCAGTGATGGGTCCTGGGGAGGCGAAGCTTTCTTC. Translating gives CASSDGSWGGEAFF.

The V call is TRBV12-3 or TRBV12-4, the J call TRBJ2-7, with D perhaps TRBD2 (6 bases). V was shortened by 7 bases and J by 3 bases, with 19 bases between the two germline ends. This CDR3 is built from 15 residues. CDR3: CASNPGWGTDYEQYF. The CDR3 nucleotides are TGTGCCAGCAACCCAGGGTGGGGGACTGACTACGAGCAGTACTTC.

The chain has TRBV15 and TRBJ2-6; no clear D. The V end was cut by 9 bases, the J end by 4 bases, with 13 bases between. CDR1 LNHNV and CDR2 YYDKDF come from the germline V gene (reference sequence). The CDR3 covers 14 residues. The CDR3 bases are TGTGCCACAATCACGAGCCCGGGGGCCAACGTCCTGACTTTC. Protein product: CATITSPGANVLTF.

The chain employs TRBV7-3 and TRBJ1-1; D uncertain. V dropped 8 bases and J dropped 0 bases, with 10 bases sitting between them. Germline values: CDR1 SGHTA, CDR2 FQGTGA. This CDR3 has 13 residues. CDR3 DNA sequence: TGTGCCAGCGGTTTACAGTTGAACACTGAAGCTTTCTTT. Its translation is CASGLQLNTEAFF.

This clonotype was counted a few times. The chain couples TRBV5-1 to TRBJ1-2; D unclear. CDR3 size: 16 residues. V was trimmed by 0 bases and J by 3 bases, leaving 15 bases between them. CDR1 and CDR2 (germline): SGHRS, YFSETQ. CDR3 amino acids: CASSLDLPSYYYGYTF. The CDR3 region has the DNA TGCGCCAGCAGCTTGGACTTACCTTCCTACTACTATGGCTACACCTTC. The full variable domain, in which reference TRBV5-1 and TRBJ1-2 provide the parts outside the CDR3, is KAGVTQTPRYLIKTRGQQVTLSCSPISGHRSVSWYQQTPGQGLQFLFEYFSETQRNKGNFPGRFSGRQFSNSRSEMNVSTLELGDSALYLCASSLDLPSYYYGYTFGSGTRLTVV.

The chain's CDR3 is CASGDRARGYTF. The CDR3 DNA is TGTGCCAGCGGGGACAGGGCTCGAGGCTACACCTTC. The gene calls are TRBV2 and TRBJ1-2; 9 bases are shared with TRBD1. The CDR3 has 12 amino acids. Trimming cost V 8 bases and J 8 bases; bases outside gene matches: 6. Germline lookup yields CDR1 SNHLY and CDR2 FYNNEI. Filled out from reference TRBV2 and TRBJ1-2, the complete variable domain reads EPEVTQTPSHQVTQMGQEVILRCVPISNHLYFYWYRQILGQKVEFLVSFYNNEISEKSEIFDDQFSVERPDGSNFTLKIRSTKLEDSAMYFCASGDRARGYTFGSGTRLTVV.

The V and J genes are TRBV7-8 and TRBJ1-4, with a weak D call TRBD1 (6 bases). Germline V gives CDR1 SGHVS, CDR2 FQNEAQ. The CDR3 is 14 amino acids. V was cut by 1 base and J by 12 bases, with 15 bases left in between. The CDR3 nucleotides are TGTGCCAGCAGCTTAGAGGGGGAACTTGCGGAACTGTTTTTT. Amino acid sequence: CASSLEGELAELFF.

In this sample, this clonotype turned up many times. The chain has TRBV14 and TRBJ2-7, with 10 bases identical to TRBD1. The CDR3 totals 13 residues. CDR1 is SGHDN, CDR2 FVKESK, per germline. J was trimmed by 6 bases and V by 1 base; bases with no gene match: 0. CDR3 loop: CASSQGTGGEQYF. CDR3 sequence (DNA): TGTGCCAGCAGCCAAGGGACAGGGGGCGAGCAGTACTTC.

The chain recombines TRBV27 with TRBJ2-7; 11 bases match TRBD1. The CDR3 length is 13 residues. V shed 6 bases, J shed 3 bases, and the junction held 1 base outside the gene matches. CDR1 is MNHEY, CDR2 SMNVEV, per germline (reference sequence). The CDR3 DNA sequence: TGTGCCAGCAGGGACAGGGGGCTCTACGAGCAGTACTTC. It yields the protein CASRDRGLYEQYF.

A few counts support this clonotype. V is TRBV19 and J is TRBJ2-7, with TRBD2 matching 8 bases. Losses at the gene ends were 9 bases for V and 4 bases for J; bases not matched to a gene: 14. This CDR3 has 15 residues. Germline V gene data show CDR1 as LNHDA and CDR2 as SQIVND (reference sequence). The CDR3 nucleotides read TGTGCCAGCAGTTACTCAGCGGGAGAGAGTTACGAGCAGTACTTC. Protein sequence: CASSYSAGESYEQYF. Full variable domain (rest looked up from reference TRBV19 and TRBJ2-7): DGGITQSPKYLFRKEGQNVTLSCEQNLNHDAMYWYRQDPGQGLRLIYYSQIVNDFQKGDIAEGYSVSREKKESFPLTVTSAQKNPTAFYLCASSYSAGESYEQYFGPGTRLTVT.

CDR3 sequence (DNA): TGCGCCAGCAGCTTGCCTGGCTGGGGCTCCTACGAGCAGTACTTC. Translated, it gives CASSLPGWGSYEQYF. This chain uses TRBV5-1 with TRBJ2-7; D is undetermined. This CDR3 comprises 15 residues. Germline V gene lookup returns CDR1 SGHRS and CDR2 YFSETQ. Trimming removed 1 base at V and 0 bases at J, with 11 bases between.

Worth noting for this clonotype: The junction shows a germline mismatch at one end, possibly a read error. The genes are TRBV6-5 and TRBJ2-5, with D perhaps TRBD1 or TRBD2 (5 bases each). The CDR3 is 15 amino acids. Looked up from germline, CDR1 is MNHEY and CDR2 is SVGAGI. The CDR3 here is CAISYSTWGQETQYF. CDR3 DNA: TGTGCCATCAGTTACTCGACCTGGGGGCAAGAGACCCAGTACTTC.

In regard to this clonotype: One junction end disagrees with the germline gene, perhaps due to a read error. The chain has TRBV7-6 and TRBJ1-2; D not resolved. The CDR3 spans 13 residues. The germline V gene has CDR1 SGHVS and CDR2 FNYEAQ. CDR3 amino acids: CASSLGPNHGYTF. CDR3 in DNA: TGTGCCAGCAGCTTAGGCCCTAACCATGGCTACACCTTC.

The genes are TRBV7-9 and TRBJ1-1; D not resolved. V was shortened by 3 bases and J by 1 base, with 12 bases between the two germline ends. This CDR3 is built from 15 residues. In germline, CDR1 is SEHNR, CDR2 FQNEAQ (reference sequence). The CDR3 region is CASSLAPRPNTEAFF. CDR3 coding DNA: TGTGCCAGCAGCTTGGCCCCACGACCGAACACTGAAGCTTTCTTT.

This chain connects TRBV29-1 to TRBJ1-2, with D uncertain. The CDR3 contains 16 residues. V shed 0 bases and J shed 4 bases, with 18 bases lying between them. Germline CDR1 and CDR2: SQVTM and ANQGSEA. The CDR3: CSVEESGEGRAYGYTF. In DNA, the CDR3 is TGCAGCGTTGAAGAAAGCGGAGAGGGCCGAGCCTATGGCTACACCTTC.

The chain is built from TRBV29-1 and TRBJ1-2; 9 nucleotides align to TRBD1. V was clipped by 5 bases and J by 8 bases; unmatched bases: 6. CDR3 length: 12 amino acids. In germline, CDR1 is SQVTM, CDR2 ANQGSEA. This CDR3 reads CSVWTGEIGYTF. CDR3 bases: TGCAGCGTTTGGACAGGGGAAATCGGCTACACCTTC.

This chain connects TRBV2 to TRBJ1-1; 9 nucleotides match TRBD1. Germline trimming cut 6 bases from V and 0 bases from J; bases unmatched to any gene: 8. The germline V gene encodes CDR1 SNHLY and CDR2 FYNNEI. The CDR3 is made up of 16 amino acids. CDR3 coding DNA: TGTGCCAGCAGACGGGACAGGGTGGGCATGAACACTGAAGCTTTCTTT. Translating gives CASRRDRVGMNTEAFF.

The rearrangement joins TRBV20-1 to TRBJ1-1; tentative D call: TRBD1 (5 bases). Germline-derived CDR1 and CDR2 are DFQATT and SNEGSKA (reference sequence). V shed 0 bases and J shed 3 bases, with 20 bases lying between them. CDR3 length: 17 residues. Written as DNA, the CDR3 is TGCAGTGCTAGAGATCAGGACGCAGGGCTCGGGGACACTGAAGCTTTCTTT. It is translated as CSARDQDAGLGDTEAFF.

The V gene is TRBV7-8, the J gene TRBJ1-2; 9 bases are a match to TRBD1. Germline loops: CDR1 SGHVS, CDR2 FQNEAQ. J gave up 2 bases and V 5 bases, and 12 bases lay outside the gene matches. This CDR3 has 17 residues. CDR3 bases: TGTGCCAGCAGCCCCACCCGGGACAGGGCATTAAACTATGGCTACACCTTC. Protein: CASSPTRDRALNYGYTF.

The chain combines TRBV2 with TRBJ2-7; D is ambiguous. Trimming took 0 bases from V and 4 from J, leaving 10 bases between them. This CDR3 has 14 amino acids. Germline V gene data show CDR1 as SNHLY and CDR2 as FYNNEI. The CDR3 coding sequence is TGTGCCAGCAGTGAAGCAAATAGGCAATACGAGCAGTACTTC. The encoded protein is CASSEANRQYEQYF.

J is TRBJ1-1 and V is TRBV19, with unresolved D. CDR3 length: 14 amino acids. Germline assignment: CDR1 LNHDA and CDR2 SQIVND (reference sequence). Trimming pared 6 bases from V and 1 base from J, leaving 12 bases between. The CDR3, as DNA: TGTGCCAGTAGCGGCCGGGTGTGGAACACTGAAGCTTTCTTT. Its translation is CASSGRVWNTEAFF. The full variable domain, its missing parts supplied by reference TRBV19 and TRBJ1-1, is DGGITQSPKYLFRKEGQNVTLSCEQNLNHDAMYWYRQDPGQGLRLIYYSQIVNDFQKGDIAEGYSVSREKKESFPLTVTSAQKNPTAFYLCASSGRVWNTEAFFGQGTRLTVV.

This clonotype was picked up a small number of times. The rearrangement joins TRBV6-5 to TRBJ2-6; D gene unclear. Germline values: CDR1 MNHEY, CDR2 SVGAGI. Trimming took 1 base from V and 3 from J, leaving 4 bases between them. This CDR3 region has 14 residues. The DNA for the CDR3 is TGTGCCAGCAGTTACTGGGGTGGGGCCAACGTCCTGACTTTC. It codes for CASSYWGGANVLTF.

This clonotype has a handful of counts. The V call is TRBV7-9, the J call TRBJ2-7, with 10 nucleotides matching TRBD1. The CDR3 consists of 15 residues. Germline loops: CDR1 SEHNR, CDR2 FQNEAQ (reference sequence). J was trimmed by 2 bases and V by 5 bases; bases with no gene match: 6. The CDR3 nucleotides are TGTGCCAGCAGCATTAGACAGGGGGCGACCTACGAGCAGTACTTC. It codes for CASSIRQGATYEQYF. Complete variable domain (other parts from reference TRBV7-9 and TRBJ2-7): DTGVSQNPRHKITKRGQNVTFRCDPISEHNRLYWYRQTLGQGPEFLTYFQNEAQLEKSRLLSDRFSAERPKGSFSTLEIQRTEQGDSAMYLCASSIRQGATYEQYFGPGTRLTVT.

The V gene is TRBV29-1, the J gene TRBJ2-1, with 12 positions matching TRBD2. This CDR3 has 14 residues. The junction had 8 bases not matched to a gene; V was cut back by 6 bases and J by 8 bases. CDR1 SQVTM and CDR2 ANQGSEA come from the germline V gene. CDR3 loop: CSVPASGRAHEQFF. The DNA for the CDR3 is TGCAGCGTGCCCGCTAGCGGGAGGGCCCATGAGCAGTTCTTC.

The V call is TRBV29-1, the J call TRBJ1-2; D not resolved. Germline V CDR1 and CDR2: SQVTM, ANQGSEA. V lost 7 bases and J 0 bases, leaving 9 bases between the germline ends. The CDR3 is 12 amino acids. This CDR3 reads CSGYIANYGYTF. Written as DNA, the CDR3 is TGCAGCGGGTACATAGCTAACTATGGCTACACCTTC.